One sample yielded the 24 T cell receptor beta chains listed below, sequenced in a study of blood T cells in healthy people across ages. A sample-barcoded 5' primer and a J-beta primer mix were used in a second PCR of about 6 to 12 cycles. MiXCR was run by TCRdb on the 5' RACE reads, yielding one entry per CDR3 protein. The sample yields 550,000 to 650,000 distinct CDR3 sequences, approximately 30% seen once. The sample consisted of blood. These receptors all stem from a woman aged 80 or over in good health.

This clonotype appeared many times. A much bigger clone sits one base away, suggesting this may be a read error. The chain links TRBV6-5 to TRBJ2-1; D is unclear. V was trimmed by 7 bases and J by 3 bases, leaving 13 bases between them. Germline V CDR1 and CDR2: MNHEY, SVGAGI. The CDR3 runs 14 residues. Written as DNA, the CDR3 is TGTGCCAGCAATTGGGAAGGCCACTACAATGAGCAGTTCTTC. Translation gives CASNWEGHYNEQFF.

The CDR3 sequence is CAWSVSRLTGGYTF. The CDR3 DNA follows: TGTGCCTGGAGTGTCTCCCGTTTGACTGGAGGCTACACCTTC. The V call is TRBV30, the J call TRBJ1-2, with D unresolved. V gave up 0 bases and J gave up 8 bases, with 16 bases separating them. CDR1 is GTSNPN, CDR2 SVGIG, per germline (reference sequence). The CDR3 spans 14 residues. Variable domain in full (rest from reference TRBV30 and TRBJ1-2): SQTIHQWPATLVQPVGSPLSLECTVEGTSNPNLYWYRQAAGRGLQLLFYSVGIGQISSEVPQNLSASRPQDRQFILSSKKLLLSDSGFYLCAWSVSRLTGGYTFGSGTRLTVV.

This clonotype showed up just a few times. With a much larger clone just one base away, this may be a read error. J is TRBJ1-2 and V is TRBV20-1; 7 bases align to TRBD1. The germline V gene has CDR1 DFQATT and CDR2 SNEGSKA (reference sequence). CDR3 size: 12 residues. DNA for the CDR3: TGCAGTGCTACTCAGGGGGGCTATAGCTACACCTTC. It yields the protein CSATQGGYSYTF.

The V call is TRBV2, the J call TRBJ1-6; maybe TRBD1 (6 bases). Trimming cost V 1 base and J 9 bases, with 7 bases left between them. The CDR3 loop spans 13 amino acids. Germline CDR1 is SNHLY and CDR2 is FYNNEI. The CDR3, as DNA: TGTGCCAGCAGTGAAGACAGGGCTTCACCCCTCCACTTT. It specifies CASSEDRASPLHF.

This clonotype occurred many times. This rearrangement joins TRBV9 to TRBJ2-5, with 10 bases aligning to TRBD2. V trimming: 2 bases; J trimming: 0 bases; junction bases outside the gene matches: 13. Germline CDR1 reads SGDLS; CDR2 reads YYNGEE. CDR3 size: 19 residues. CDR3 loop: CASSVRGGSTSGHQETQYF. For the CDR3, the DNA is TGTGCCAGCAGCGTCAGAGGGGGGTCGACTAGCGGGCACCAAGAGACCCAGTACTTC.

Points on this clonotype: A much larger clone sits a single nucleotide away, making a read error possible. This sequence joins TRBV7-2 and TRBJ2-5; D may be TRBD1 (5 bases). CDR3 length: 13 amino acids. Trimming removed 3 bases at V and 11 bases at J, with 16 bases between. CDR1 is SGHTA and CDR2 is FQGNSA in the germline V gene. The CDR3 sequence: CASSFDRRLEQYF. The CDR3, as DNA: TGTGCCAGCAGCTTTGACAGACGTTTAGAGCAGTACTTC.

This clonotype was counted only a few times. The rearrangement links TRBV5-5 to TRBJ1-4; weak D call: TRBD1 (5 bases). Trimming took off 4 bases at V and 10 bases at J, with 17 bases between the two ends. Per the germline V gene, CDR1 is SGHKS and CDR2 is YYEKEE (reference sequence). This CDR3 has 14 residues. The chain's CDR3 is CASSPVGEGGKLFF. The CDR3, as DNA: TGTGCCAGCAGCCCCGTGGGGGAGGGCGGAAAACTGTTTTTT. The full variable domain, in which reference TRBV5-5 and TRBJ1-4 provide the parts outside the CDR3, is DAGVTQSPTHLIKTRGQQVTLRCSPISGHKSVSWYQQVLGQGPQFIFQYYEKEERGRGNFPDRFSARQFPNYSSELNVNALLLGDSALYLCASSPVGEGGKLFFGSGTQLSVL.

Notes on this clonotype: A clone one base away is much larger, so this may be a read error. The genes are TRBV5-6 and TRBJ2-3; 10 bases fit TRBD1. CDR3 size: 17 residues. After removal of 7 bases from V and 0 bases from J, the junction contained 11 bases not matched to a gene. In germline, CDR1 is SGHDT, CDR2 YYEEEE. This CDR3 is CASGITTGGGSTDTQYF. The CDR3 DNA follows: TGTGCCAGCGGCATAACGACAGGGGGCGGGAGCACAGATACGCAGTATTTT.

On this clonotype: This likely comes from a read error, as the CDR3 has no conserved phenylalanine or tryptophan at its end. This CDR3 reads CASSLARVNTEAFL. The CDR3 region has the DNA TGCGCCAGCAGCTTGGCCCGGGTGAACACTGAAGCTTTCTTG. This sequence joins TRBV5-1 and TRBJ1-1; D is unresolved. CDR3 length: 14 amino acids. Trimming cost V 0 bases and J 0 bases, with 6 bases left between them. Germline CDR1 SGHRS, CDR2 YFSETQ.

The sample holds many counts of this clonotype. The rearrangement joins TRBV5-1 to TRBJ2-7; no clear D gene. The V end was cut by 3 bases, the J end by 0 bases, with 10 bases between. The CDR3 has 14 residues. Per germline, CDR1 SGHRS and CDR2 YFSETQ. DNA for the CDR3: TGCGCCAGCAGCTCGGACGGTAACTCCTACGAGCAGTACTTC. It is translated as CASSSDGNSYEQYF.

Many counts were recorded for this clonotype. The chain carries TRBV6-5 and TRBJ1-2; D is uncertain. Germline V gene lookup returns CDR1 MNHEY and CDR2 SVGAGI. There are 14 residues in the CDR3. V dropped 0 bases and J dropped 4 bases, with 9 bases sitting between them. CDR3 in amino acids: CASSYSGLTYGYTF. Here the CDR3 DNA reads TGTGCCAGCAGTTACTCAGGGCTAACCTATGGCTACACCTTC.

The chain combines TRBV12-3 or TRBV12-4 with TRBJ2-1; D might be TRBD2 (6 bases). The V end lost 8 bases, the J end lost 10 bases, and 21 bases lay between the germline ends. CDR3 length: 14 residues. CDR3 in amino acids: CASSGTPPSGEQFF. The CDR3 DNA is TGTGCCAGCTCCGGGACTCCTCCCTCTGGGGAGCAGTTCTTC.

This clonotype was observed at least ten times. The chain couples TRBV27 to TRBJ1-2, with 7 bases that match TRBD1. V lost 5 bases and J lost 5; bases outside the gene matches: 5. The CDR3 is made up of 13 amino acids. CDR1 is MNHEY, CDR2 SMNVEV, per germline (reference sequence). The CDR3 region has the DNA TGTGCCAGCAGTGAGACAGGGTGGTATGGCTACACCTTC. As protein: CASSETGWYGYTF.

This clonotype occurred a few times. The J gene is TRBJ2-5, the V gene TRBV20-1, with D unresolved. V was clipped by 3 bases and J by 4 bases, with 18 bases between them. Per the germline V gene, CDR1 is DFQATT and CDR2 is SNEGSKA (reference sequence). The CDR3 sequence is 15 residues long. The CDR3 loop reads CSASLDSETLETQYF. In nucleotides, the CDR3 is TGCAGTGCTAGCTTGGATTCCGAGACCCTAGAGACCCAGTACTTC.

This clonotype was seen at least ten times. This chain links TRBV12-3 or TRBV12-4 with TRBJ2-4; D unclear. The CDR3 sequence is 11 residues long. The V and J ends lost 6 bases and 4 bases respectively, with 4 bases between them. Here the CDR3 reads CASSKKNIQYF. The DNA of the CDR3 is TGTGCCAGCAGCAAAAAAAACATTCAGTACTTC.

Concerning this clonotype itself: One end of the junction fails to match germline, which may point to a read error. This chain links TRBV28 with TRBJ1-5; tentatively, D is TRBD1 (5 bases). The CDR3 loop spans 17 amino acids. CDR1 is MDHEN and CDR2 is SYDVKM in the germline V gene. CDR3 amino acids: CARSSPTTAYSNQPQHF. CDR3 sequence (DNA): TGTGCCCGCAGTTCCCCTACGACAGCTTATAGCAATCAGCCCCAGCATTTT.

The CDR3 DNA sequence: TGTGCCAGCAGCTTAGATGGAGGGCTCGACCAGTACTTC. Its translation: CASSLDGGLDQYF. This sequence joins TRBV7-9 and TRBJ2-4; D is possibly TRBD2 (6 bases). Germline V lookup: CDR1 SEHNR, CDR2 FQNEAQ (reference sequence). The V end was cut by 1 base, the J end by 13 bases, with 14 bases between. The CDR3 extends over 13 amino acids.

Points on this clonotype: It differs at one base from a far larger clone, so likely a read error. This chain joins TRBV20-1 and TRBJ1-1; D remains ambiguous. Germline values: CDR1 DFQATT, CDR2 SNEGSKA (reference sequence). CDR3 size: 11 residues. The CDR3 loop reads CNAELNTEAFF. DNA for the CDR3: TGCAATGCTGAATTGAACACTGAAGCTTTCTTT.

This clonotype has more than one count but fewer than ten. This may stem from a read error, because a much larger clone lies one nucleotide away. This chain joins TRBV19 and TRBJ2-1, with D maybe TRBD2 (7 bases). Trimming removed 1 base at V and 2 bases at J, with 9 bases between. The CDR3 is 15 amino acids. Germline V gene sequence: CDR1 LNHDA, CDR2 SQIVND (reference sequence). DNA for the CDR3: TGTGCCAGTAGTATAGGCGGGGGCGCCTACAATGAGCAGTTCTTC. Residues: CASSIGGGAYNEQFF. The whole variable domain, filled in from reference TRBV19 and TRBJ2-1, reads DGGITQSPKYLFRKEGQNVTLSCEQNLNHDAMYWYRQDPGQGLRLIYYSQIVNDFQKGDIAEGYSVSREKKESFPLTVTSAQKNPTAFYLCASSIGGGAYNEQFFGPGTRLTVL.

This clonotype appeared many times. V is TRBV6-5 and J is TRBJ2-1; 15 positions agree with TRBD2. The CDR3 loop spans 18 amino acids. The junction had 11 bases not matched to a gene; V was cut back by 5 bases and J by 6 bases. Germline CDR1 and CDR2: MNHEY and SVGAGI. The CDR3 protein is CASSNLGTSGGHSNEQFF. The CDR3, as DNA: TGTGCCAGCAGTAACCTCGGGACTAGCGGGGGGCACAGCAATGAGCAGTTCTTC.

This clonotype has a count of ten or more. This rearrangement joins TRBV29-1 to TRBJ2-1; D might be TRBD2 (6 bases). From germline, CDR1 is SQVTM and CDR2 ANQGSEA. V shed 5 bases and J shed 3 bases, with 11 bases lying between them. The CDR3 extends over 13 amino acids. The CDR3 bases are TGCAGCGTTAGGGGACTCCACTACAATGAGCAGTTCTTC. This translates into CSVRGLHYNEQFF.

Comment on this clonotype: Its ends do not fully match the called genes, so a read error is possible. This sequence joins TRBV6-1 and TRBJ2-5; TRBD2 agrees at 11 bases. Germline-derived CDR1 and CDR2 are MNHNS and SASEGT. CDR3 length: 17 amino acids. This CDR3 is CAGSDVLAGDPQETQYF. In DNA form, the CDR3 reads TGTGCCGGCAGTGACGTACTAGCGGGGGACCCCCAAGAGACTCAGTACTTC.

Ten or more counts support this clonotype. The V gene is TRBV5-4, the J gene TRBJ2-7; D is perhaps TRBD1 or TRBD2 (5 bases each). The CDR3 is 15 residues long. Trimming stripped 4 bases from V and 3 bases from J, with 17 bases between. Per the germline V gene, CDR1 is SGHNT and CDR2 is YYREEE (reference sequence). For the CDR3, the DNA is TGTGCCAGCAGCGAAATAGGGGTGGGGGACTACGAGCAGTACTTC. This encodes CASSEIGVGDYEQYF.

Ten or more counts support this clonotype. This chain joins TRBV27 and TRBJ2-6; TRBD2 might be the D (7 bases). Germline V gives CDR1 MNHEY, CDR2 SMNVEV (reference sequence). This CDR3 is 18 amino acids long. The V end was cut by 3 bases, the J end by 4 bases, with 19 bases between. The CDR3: CASSFSRGGVRGANVLTF. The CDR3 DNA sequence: TGTGCCAGCAGTTTCTCCCGAGGGGGGGTTAGGGGGGCCAACGTCCTGACTTTC.